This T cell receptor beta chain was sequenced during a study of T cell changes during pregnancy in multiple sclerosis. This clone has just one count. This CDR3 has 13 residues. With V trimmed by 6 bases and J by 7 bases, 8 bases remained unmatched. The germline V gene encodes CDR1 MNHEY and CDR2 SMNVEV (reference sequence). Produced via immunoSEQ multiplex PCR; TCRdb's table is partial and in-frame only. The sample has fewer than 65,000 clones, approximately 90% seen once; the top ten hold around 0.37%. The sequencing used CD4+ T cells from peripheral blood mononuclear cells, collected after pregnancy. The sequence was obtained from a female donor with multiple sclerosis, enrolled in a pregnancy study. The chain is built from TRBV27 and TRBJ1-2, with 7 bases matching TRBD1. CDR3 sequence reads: CASRADRVSGYTF. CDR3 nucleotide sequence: TGTGCCAGCAGGGCAGACAGGGTCAGTGGCTACACCTTC.